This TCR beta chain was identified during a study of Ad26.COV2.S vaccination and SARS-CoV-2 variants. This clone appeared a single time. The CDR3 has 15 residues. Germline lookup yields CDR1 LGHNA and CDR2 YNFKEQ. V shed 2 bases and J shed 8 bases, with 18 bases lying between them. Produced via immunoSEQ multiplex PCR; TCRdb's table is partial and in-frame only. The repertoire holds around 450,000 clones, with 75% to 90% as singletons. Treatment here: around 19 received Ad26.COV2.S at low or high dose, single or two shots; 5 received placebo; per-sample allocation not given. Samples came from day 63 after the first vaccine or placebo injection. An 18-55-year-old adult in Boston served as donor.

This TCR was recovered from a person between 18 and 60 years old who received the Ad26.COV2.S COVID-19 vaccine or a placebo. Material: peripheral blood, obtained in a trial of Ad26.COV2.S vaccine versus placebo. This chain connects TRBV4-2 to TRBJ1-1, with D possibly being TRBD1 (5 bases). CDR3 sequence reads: CASSQPRIGDMEAFF. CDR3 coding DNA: TGTGCCAGCAGCCAACCGAGGATAGGGGATATGGAAGCTTTCTTT.